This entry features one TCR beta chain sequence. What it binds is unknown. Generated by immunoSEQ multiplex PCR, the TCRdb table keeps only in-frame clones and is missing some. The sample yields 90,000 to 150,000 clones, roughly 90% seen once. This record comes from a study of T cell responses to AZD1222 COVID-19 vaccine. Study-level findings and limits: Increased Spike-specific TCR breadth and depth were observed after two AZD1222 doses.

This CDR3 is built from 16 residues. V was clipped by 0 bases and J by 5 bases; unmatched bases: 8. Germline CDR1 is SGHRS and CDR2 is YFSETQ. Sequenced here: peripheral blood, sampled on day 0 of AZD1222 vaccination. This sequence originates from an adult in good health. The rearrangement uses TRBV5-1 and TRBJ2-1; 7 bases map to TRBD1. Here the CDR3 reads CASSLAGGYAHNEQFF. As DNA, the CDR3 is TGCGCCAGCAGCTTGGCAGGGGGATATGCGCACAATGAGCAGTTCTTC.